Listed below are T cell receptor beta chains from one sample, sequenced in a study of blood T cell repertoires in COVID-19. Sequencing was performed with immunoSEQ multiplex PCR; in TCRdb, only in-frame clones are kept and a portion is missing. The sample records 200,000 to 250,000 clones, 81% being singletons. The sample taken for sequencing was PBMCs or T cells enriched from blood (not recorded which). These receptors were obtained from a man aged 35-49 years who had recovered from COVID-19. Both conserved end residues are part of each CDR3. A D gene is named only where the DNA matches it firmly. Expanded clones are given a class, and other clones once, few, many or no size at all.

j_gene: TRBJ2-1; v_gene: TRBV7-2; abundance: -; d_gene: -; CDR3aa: CAEQGDSSYNEQFF
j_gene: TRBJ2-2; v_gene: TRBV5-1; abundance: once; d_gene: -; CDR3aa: CASSSLVDTGELFF
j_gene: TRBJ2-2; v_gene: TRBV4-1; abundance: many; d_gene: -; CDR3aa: CASNRQTLTGGGELFF
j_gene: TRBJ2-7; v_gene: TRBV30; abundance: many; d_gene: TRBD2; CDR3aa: CAWTSGFYEQYF
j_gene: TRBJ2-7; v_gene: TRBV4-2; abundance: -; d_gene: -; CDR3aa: CASSQGGNLYEQYF
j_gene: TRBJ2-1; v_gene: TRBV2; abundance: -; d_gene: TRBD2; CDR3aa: CASAGTSGRRGEQFF
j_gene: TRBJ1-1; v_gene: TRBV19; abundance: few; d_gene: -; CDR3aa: CASSMRGALYTEAFF
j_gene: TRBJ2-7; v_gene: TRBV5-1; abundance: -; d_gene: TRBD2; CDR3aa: CASSLGASGIYEQYF
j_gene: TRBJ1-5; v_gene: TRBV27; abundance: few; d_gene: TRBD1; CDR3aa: CASSPWDSTNQPQHF
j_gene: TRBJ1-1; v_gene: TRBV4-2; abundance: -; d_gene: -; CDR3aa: CASSPSRVGNTEAFF
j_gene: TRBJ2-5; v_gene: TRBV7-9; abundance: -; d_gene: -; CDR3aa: CASSLGAGLFQETQYF
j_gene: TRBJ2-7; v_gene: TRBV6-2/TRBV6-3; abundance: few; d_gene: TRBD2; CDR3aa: CASSLGSGPAYEQYF
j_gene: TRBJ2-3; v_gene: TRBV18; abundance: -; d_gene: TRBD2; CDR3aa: CASSPERLAAQYF
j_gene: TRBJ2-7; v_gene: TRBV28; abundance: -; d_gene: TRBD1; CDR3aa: CASSPTGTGFYEQYF
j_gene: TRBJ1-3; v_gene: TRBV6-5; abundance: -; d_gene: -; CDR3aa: CASSLLLAGNTIYF
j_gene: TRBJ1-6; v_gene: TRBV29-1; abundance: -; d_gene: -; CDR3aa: CSVARRPSPAPLHF
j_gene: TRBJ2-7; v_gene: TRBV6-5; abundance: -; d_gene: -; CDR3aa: CASTRGSYEQYF
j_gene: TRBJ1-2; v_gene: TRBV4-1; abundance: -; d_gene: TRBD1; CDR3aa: CASSQKRSGQGSYGYTF
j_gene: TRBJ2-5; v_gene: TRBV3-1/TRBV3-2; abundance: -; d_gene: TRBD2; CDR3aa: CASSPWTSGGETQYF
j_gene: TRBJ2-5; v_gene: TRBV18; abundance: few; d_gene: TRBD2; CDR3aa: CASSPIPGLAGQETQYF
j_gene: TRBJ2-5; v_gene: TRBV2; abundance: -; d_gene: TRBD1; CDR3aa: CASTPPPGGETQYF
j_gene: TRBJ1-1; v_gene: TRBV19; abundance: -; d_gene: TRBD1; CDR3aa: CASSVQTGWNTEAFF
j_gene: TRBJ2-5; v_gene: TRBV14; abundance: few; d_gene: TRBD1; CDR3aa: CASSQGSGGTETQYF
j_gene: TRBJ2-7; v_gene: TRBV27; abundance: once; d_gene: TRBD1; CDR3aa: CASSKTGFGEQYF
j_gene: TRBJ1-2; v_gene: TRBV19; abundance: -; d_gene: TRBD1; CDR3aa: CASSIGGRGDPGYTF
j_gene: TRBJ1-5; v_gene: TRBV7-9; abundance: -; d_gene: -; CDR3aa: CASSPTLGAGDQPQHF
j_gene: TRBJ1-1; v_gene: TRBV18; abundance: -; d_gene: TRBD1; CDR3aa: CASSPGQGWEAFF
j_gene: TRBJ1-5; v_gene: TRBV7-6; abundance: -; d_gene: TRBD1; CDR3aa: CASSPDRGIQPQHF
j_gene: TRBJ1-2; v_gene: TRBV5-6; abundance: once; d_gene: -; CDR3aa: CASSSSGYGYTF